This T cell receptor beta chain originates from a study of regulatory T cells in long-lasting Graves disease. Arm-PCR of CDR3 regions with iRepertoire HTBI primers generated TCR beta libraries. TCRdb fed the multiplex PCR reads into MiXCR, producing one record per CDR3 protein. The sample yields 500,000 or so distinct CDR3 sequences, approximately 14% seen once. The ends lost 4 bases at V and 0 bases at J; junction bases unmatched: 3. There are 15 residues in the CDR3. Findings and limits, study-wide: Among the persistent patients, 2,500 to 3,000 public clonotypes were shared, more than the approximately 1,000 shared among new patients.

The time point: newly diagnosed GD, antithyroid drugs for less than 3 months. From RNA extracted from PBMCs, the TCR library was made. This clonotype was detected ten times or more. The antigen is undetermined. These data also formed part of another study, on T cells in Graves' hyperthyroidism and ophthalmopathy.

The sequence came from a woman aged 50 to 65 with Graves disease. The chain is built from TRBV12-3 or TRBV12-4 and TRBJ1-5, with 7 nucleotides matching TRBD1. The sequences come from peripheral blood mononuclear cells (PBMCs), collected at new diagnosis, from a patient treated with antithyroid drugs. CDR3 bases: TGTGCCAGCAGTTCACAGGGGAATAGCAATCAGCCCCAGCATTTT. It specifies CASSSQGNSNQPQHF.